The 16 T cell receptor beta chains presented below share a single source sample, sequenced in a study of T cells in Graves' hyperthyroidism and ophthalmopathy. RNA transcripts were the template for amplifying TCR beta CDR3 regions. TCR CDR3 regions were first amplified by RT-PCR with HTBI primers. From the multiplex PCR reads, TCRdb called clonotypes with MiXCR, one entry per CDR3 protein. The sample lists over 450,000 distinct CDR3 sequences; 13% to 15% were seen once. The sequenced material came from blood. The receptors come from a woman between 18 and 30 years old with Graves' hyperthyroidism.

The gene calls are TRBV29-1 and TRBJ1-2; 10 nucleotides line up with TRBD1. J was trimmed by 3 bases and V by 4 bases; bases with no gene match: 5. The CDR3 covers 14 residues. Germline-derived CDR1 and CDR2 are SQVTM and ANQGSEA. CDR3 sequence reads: CSVGGTGEDYGYTF. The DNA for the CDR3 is TGCAGCGTTGGGGGGACAGGGGAGGACTATGGCTACACCTTC.

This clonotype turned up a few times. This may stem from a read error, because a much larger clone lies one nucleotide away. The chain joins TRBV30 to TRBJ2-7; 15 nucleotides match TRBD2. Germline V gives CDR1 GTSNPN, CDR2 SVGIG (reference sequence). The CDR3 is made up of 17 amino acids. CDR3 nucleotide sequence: TGTGCCTGGAGTGGGGGGGGGACTAGCGGGAGGTCCTACGAGCACTACTTC. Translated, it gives CAWSGGGTSGRSYEHYF.

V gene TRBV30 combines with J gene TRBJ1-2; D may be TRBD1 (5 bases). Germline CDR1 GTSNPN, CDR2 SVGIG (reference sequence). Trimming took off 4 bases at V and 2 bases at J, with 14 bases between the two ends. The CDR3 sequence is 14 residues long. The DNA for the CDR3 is TGTGCCTGGACGACAGCTATTAGAAACTATGGCTACACCTTC. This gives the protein CAWTTAIRNYGYTF.

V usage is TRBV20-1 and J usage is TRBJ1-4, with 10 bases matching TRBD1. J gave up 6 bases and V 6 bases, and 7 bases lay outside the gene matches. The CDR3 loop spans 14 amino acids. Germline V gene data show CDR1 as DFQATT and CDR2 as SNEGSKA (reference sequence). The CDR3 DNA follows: TGCAGTGCGCCGTGGACAGGGGGGGATGAAAAACTGTTTTTT. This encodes CSAPWTGGDEKLFF.

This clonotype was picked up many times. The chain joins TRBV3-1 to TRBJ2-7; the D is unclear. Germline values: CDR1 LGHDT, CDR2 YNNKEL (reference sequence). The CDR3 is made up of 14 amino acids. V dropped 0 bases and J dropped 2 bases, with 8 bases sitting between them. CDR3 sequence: CASSQEPRTYEQYF. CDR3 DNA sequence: TGTGCCAGCAGCCAAGAACCGCGTACCTACGAGCAGTACTTC.

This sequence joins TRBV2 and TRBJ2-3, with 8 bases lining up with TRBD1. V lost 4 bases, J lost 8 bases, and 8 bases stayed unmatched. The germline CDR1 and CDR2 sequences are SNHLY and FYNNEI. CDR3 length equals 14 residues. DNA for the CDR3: TGTGCCAGCAGTGCACAGGGGGTGTTGGGTACGCAGTATTTT. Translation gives CASSAQGVLGTQYF.

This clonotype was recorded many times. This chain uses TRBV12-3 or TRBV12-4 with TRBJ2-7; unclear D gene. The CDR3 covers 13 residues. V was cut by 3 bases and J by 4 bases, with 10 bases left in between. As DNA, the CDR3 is TGTGCCAGCAGTTTCCAGAGGAGTTACGAGCAGTACTTC. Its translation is CASSFQRSYEQYF.

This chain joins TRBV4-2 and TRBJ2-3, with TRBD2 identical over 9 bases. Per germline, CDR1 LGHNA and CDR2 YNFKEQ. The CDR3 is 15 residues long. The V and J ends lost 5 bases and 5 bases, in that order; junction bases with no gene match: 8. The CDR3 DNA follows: TGTGCCAGCAGCTTGCGGACTAGCGCGAGAGATACGCAGTATTTT. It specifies CASSLRTSARDTQYF.

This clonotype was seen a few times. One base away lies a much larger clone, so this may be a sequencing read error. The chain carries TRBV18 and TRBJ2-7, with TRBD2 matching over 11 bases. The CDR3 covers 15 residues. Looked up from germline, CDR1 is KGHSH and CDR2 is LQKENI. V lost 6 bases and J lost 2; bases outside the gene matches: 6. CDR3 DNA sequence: TGTGCCAGCTCGCTAGCGGGAGGTCCCGCCTACGAGCAGTACTTC. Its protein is CASSLAGGPAYEQYF.

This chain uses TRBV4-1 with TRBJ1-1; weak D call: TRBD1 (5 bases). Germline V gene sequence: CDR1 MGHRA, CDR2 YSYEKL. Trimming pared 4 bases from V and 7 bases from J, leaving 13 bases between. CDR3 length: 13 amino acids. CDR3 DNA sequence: TGCGCCAGCAGCCCAGGGATACACCTTGAAGCTTTCTTT. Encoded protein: CASSPGIHLEAFF.

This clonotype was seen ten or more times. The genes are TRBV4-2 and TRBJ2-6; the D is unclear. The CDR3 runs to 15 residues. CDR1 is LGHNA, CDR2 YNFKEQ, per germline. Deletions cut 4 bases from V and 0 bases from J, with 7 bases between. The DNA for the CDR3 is TGTGCCAGCAGCCCCGCGAACTCTGGGGCCAACGTCCTGACTTTC. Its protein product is CASSPANSGANVLTF.

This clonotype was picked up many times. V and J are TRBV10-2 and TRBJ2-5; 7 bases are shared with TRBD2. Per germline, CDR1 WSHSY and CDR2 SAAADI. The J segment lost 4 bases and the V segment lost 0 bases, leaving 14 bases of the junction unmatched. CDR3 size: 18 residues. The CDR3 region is CASSESGGGRVGRETQYF. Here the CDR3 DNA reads TGCGCCAGCAGTGAGTCGGGTGGAGGGAGGGTAGGAAGAGAGACCCAGTACTTC.

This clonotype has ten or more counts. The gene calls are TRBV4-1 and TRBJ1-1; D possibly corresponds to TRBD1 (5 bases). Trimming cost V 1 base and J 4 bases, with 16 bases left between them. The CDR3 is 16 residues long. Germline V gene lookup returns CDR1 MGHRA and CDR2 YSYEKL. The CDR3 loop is CASSQAGRQRGTEAFF. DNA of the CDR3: TGCGCCAGCAGCCAAGCTGGTAGACAGCGGGGCACTGAAGCTTTCTTT.

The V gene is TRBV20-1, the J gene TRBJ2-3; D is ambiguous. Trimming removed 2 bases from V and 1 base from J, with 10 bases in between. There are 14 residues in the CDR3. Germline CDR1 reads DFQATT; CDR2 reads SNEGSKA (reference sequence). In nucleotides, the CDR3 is TGCAGTGCTAGAATGCAGATCCGCACAGATACGCAGTATTTT. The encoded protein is CSARMQIRTDTQYF.

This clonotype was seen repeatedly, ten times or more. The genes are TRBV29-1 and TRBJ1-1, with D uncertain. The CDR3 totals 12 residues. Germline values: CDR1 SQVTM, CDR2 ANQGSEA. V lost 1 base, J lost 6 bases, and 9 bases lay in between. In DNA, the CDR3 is TGCAGCGTTGAAGCTGGAAACTCTGAAGCTTTCTTT. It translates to CSVEAGNSEAFF.

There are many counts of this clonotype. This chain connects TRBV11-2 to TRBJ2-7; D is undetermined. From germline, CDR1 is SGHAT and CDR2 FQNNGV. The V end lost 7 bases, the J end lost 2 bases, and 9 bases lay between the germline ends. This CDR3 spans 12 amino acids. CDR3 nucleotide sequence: TGTGCCAGCACCATGGACGCCTACGAGCAGTACTTC. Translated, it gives CASTMDAYEQYF.